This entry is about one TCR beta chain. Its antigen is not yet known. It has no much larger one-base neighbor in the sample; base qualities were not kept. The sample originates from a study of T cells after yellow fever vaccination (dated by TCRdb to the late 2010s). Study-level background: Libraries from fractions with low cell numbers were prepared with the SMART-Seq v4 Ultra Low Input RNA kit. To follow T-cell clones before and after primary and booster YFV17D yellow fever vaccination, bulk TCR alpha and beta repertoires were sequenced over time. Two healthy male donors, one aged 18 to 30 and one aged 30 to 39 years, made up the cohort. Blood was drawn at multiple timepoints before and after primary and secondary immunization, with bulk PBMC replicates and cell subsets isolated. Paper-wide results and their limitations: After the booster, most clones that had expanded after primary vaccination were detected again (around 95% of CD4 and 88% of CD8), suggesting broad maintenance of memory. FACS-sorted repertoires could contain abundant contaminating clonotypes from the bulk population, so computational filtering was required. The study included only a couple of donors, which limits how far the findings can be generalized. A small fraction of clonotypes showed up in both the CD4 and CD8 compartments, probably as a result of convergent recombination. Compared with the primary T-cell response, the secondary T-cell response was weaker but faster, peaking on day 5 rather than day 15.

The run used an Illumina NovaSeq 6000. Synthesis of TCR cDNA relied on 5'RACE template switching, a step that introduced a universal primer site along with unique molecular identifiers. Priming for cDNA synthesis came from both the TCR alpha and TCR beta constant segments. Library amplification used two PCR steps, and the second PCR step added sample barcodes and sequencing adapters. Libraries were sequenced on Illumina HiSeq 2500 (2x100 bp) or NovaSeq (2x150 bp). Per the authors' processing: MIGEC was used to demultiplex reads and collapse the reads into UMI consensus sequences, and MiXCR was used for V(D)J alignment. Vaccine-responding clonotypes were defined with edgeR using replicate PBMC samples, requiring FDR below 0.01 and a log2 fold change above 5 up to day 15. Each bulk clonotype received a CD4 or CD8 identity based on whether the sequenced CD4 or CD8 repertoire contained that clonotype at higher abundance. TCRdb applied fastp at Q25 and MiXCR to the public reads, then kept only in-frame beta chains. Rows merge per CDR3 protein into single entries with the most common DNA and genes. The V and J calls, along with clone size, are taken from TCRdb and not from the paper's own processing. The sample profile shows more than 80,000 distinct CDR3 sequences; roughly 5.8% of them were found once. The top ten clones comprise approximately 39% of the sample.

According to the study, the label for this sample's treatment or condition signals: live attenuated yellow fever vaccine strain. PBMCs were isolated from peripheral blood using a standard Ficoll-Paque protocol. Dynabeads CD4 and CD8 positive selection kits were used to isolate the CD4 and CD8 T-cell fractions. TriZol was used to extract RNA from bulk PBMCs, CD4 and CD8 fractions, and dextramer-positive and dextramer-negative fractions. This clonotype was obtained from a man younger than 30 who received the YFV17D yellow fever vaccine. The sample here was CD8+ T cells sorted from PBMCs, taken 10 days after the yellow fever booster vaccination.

The DNA sequence is as follows: TGCAGCGTTGATAAGTGGGATGAGCAGTTCTTC. Translation gives CSVDKWDEQFF. The rearranged segments are TRBV29-1 and TRBJ2-1; the D gene lacks a confident call. V sheds 3 bases and J sheds 8 bases, leaving 8 bases between their ends. Reading the germline V gene gives CDR1 SQVTM and CDR2 ANQGSEA. The CDR3, from cysteine to phenylalanine, totals 11 residues. The only DNA kept is the CDR3, 33 bases in frame from the first base.